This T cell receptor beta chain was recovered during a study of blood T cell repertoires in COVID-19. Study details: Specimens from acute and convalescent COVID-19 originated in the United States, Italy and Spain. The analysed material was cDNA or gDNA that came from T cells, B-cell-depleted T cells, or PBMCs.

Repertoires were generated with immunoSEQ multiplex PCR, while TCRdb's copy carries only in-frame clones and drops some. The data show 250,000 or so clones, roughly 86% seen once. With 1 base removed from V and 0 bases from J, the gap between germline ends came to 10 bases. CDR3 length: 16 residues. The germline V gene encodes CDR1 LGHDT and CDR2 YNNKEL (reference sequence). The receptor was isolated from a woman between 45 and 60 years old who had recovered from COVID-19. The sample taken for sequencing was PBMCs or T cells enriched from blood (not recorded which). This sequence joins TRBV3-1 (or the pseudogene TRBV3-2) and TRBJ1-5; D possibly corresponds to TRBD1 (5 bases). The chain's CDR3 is CASSQGLRDSNQPQHF. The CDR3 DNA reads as TGTGCCAGCAGCCAAGGGCTCAGGGATAGCAATCAGCCCCAGCATTTT.